One sample yielded the 31 T cell receptor beta chains listed below, sequenced in a study of T cell responses to AZD1222 COVID-19 vaccine. The table came from immunoSEQ multiplex PCR; TCRdb's copy has only in-frame clones and leaves some out. The sample lists 150,000 or so clones; 88% were seen once. The starting material was peripheral blood, obtained on day 0 of AZD1222 vaccination. These receptors originate from an adult in good health.

V and J are TRBV14 and TRBJ1-2, with TRBD1 identical over 8 bases. Germline lookup yields CDR1 SGHDN and CDR2 FVKESK. Trimming removed 2 bases from V and 4 bases from J; junction bases left unmatched: 3. The CDR3 extends over 14 amino acids. The DNA for the CDR3 is TGTGCCAGCAGCCAATCCGACAGGGGCTATGGCTACACCTTC. Its protein product is CASSQSDRGYGYTF.

This clone has only one observation. The J gene is TRBJ1-2, the V gene TRBV19, with D tentatively TRBD1 (6 bases). The CDR3 sequence is 14 residues long. V was clipped by 7 bases and J by 3 bases, with 15 bases between them. The germline gives CDR1 LNHDA, CDR2 SQIVND (reference sequence). CDR3 in DNA: TGTGCCAGTACTTCAACAGGGACCTACTATGGCTACACCTTC. Residues: CASTSTGTYYGYTF.

The rearrangement joins TRBV6-6 to TRBJ1-5; D is ambiguous. Germline loops: CDR1 MNHNY, CDR2 SVGAGI (reference sequence). This CDR3 has 12 residues. V was cut by 2 bases and J by 15 bases, with 14 bases left in between. The CDR3 sequence is CASSYGKAPPHF. The CDR3 DNA reads TGTGCCAGCAGTTACGGAAAGGCCCCGCCGCATTTT.

The chain combines TRBV25-1 with TRBJ2-1, with D unresolved. CDR1 is MGHDK, CDR2 SYGVNS, per germline. This CDR3 is 14 amino acids long. Trimming took 1 base from V and 0 from J, leaving 4 bases between them. In nucleotides, the CDR3 is TGTGCCAGCAGTGAATCGAACTCCTACAATGAGCAGTTCTTC. Its protein is CASSESNSYNEQFF.

The genes are TRBV6-1 and TRBJ2-5, with D hard to call. V was shortened by 1 base and J by 6 bases, with 12 bases between the two germline ends. This CDR3 is built from 14 residues. Germline V CDR1 and CDR2: MNHNS, SASEGT. The CDR3 DNA is TGTGCCAGCAGTGAAGTTGGAGTTAGACAGACCCAGTACTTC. It specifies CASSEVGVRQTQYF.

V usage is TRBV4-1 and J usage is TRBJ1-2; no clear D. V lost 0 bases to trimming and J lost 6 bases, with 17 bases between them. CDR1 is MGHRA, CDR2 YSYEKL, per germline. This CDR3 comprises 16 residues. The DNA for the CDR3 is TGCGCCAGCAGCCAAGATAACGCCAGCCCAGTGGATGGCTACACCTTC. This codes for CASSQDNASPVDGYTF.

The chain combines TRBV28 with TRBJ1-6, with 8 nucleotides matching TRBD1. The CDR3 totals 15 residues. V gave up 4 bases and J gave up 14 bases; unmatched junction bases: 13. Germline V gives CDR1 MDHEN, CDR2 SYDVKM. CDR3: CASSSPGQGLIALHF. The CDR3 region has the DNA TGTGCCAGCAGTTCCCCCGGACAGGGTTTAATAGCCCTCCACTTT.

The chain is built from TRBV3-1 (or the pseudogene TRBV3-2) and TRBJ1-5; a weak D match, TRBD1 (5 bases). V was shortened by 1 base and J by 3 bases, with 13 bases between the two germline ends. This CDR3 spans 16 amino acids. Germline values: CDR1 LGHDT, CDR2 YNNKEL (reference sequence). The DNA for the CDR3 is TGTGCCAGCAGCCAAGCCCCTTCGGGGGTCAATCAGCCCCAGCATTTT. It is translated as CASSQAPSGVNQPQHF.

This clone showed up just once. The V gene is TRBV5-6, the J gene TRBJ2-2; D is perhaps TRBD2 (7 bases). V was shortened by 4 bases and J by 6 bases, with 13 bases between the two germline ends. This CDR3 spans 14 amino acids. CDR1 SGHDT and CDR2 YYEEEE come from the germline V gene. CDR3 nucleotide sequence: TGTGCCAGCAGCGCGGGGGCAAACGCCGGGGAGCTGTTTTTT. Protein: CASSAGANAGELFF.

The V and J genes are TRBV9 and TRBJ2-5, with a weak D call TRBD1 (6 bases). The CDR3 is 15 residues long. V dropped 0 bases and J dropped 5 bases, with 14 bases sitting between them. The germline gives CDR1 SGDLS, CDR2 YYNGEE. CDR3 nucleotides: TGTGCCAGCAGCGTAGCGTCAGGGGAAGGCGAGACCCAGTACTTC. It encodes CASSVASGEGETQYF.

The chain is built from TRBV3-1 (or the pseudogene TRBV3-2) and TRBJ2-1; D might be TRBD2 (6 bases). Germline assignment: CDR1 LGHDT and CDR2 YNNKEL (reference sequence). Trimming left V 0 bases short and J 8 bases short, with 11 bases between. This CDR3 is 14 amino acids long. The CDR3 sequence: CASSQDGGADEQFF. Here the CDR3 DNA reads TGTGCCAGCAGCCAAGATGGCGGGGCGGATGAGCAGTTCTTC.

V and J are TRBV19 and TRBJ1-3; 7 bases are a match to TRBD1. There are 15 residues in the CDR3. The germline V gene encodes CDR1 LNHDA and CDR2 SQIVND (reference sequence). After removal of 6 bases from V and 4 bases from J, the junction contained 9 bases not matched to a gene. CDR3 sequence (DNA): TGTGCCAGTAGACCGACAGGGTATATGGGAAACACCATATATTTT. Its protein is CASRPTGYMGNTIYF.

This clone has a handful of counts. This chain joins TRBV9 and TRBJ2-3; 10 bases match TRBD2. Trimming took 0 bases from V and 3 from J; bases not matched to a gene: 4. CDR1 and CDR2 from the germline V gene are SGDLS and YYNGEE. This CDR3 comprises 16 residues. CDR3 DNA: TGTGCCAGCAGCGTAGGAAGCGGGGGGGCAACAGATACGCAGTATTTT. Translating it yields CASSVGSGGATDTQYF.

V gene TRBV10-3 combines with J gene TRBJ1-6; 8 bases are a match to TRBD1. CDR1 is ENHRY, CDR2 SYGVKD, per germline. Trimming cost V 6 bases and J 5 bases; bases outside gene matches: 12. The CDR3 runs to 17 residues. CDR3 sequence: CAIRGTGSFSDNSPLHF. The CDR3 coding sequence is TGTGCCATCAGAGGGACAGGATCATTTAGCGATAATTCACCCCTCCACTTT.

This chain joins TRBV7-2 and TRBJ1-1; D not resolved. Germline-derived CDR1 and CDR2 are SGHTA and FQGNSA. The V end lost 1 base, the J end lost 5 bases, and 14 bases lay between the germline ends. The CDR3 has 15 residues. CDR3 coding DNA: TGTGCCAGCAGCTTAGTTGCCGGGAAAGGAACTGAAGCTTTCTTT. It encodes CASSLVAGKGTEAFF.

The chain is built from TRBV2 and TRBJ1-2; 8 bases are a match to TRBD1. Per the germline V gene, CDR1 is SNHLY and CDR2 is FYNNEI. This CDR3 contains 13 residues. V shed 7 bases and J 4 bases; nucleotides not matched to a gene: 5. The CDR3 protein is CASMGQAVYGYTF. Here the CDR3 DNA reads TGTGCCAGCATGGGACAGGCGGTCTATGGCTACACCTTC.

V is TRBV11-2 and J is TRBJ2-7; D remains ambiguous. The CDR3 covers 15 residues. Trimming pared 1 base from V and 4 bases from J, leaving 14 bases between. In germline, CDR1 is SGHAT, CDR2 FQNNGV. The CDR3 loop is CASSLVGSARYEQYF. In DNA, the CDR3 is TGTGCCAGCAGCTTAGTCGGGTCGGCCCGATACGAGCAGTACTTC.

This sequence joins TRBV7-8 and TRBJ1-2; the match to TRBD1 covers 10 bases. CDR3 length equals 16 residues. V gave up 1 base and J gave up 8 bases; unmatched junction bases: 10. Germline CDR1 is SGHVS and CDR2 is FQNEAQ. The CDR3 bases are TGTGCCAGCAGCTTAGTGACCTCCGGGACAGGGGCCGGCTACACCTTC. Amino acids: CASSLVTSGTGAGYTF.

The gene calls are TRBV10-3 and TRBJ1-6; D might be TRBD1 (5 bases). The V and J ends lost 7 bases and 7 bases respectively, with 14 bases between them. Germline V CDR1 and CDR2: ENHRY, SYGVKD. The CDR3 has 14 residues. CDR3 sequence (DNA): TGTGCCATCAATCGGGACGGAAAAAATTCACCCCTCCACTTT. The encoded protein is CAINRDGKNSPLHF.

V usage is TRBV6-5 and J usage is TRBJ1-2; D not certain. The CDR3 is 15 residues long. V was pared by 2 bases and J by 8 bases, with 18 bases between. Germline-derived CDR1 and CDR2 are MNHEY and SVGAGI. Written as DNA, the CDR3 is TGTGCCAGCAGTTACGCAAGTTCTGGACCCCCGGGCTACACCTTC. Translated, it gives CASSYASSGPPGYTF.

V usage is TRBV12-3 or TRBV12-4 and J usage is TRBJ2-5, with unresolved D. This CDR3 spans 12 amino acids. V lost 5 bases, J lost 1 base, and 5 bases lay in between. The CDR3 region has the DNA TGTGCCAGCAGTCGGACCCAAGAGACCCAGTACTTC. Its translation: CASSRTQETQYF.

Only a few counts were recorded for this clone. This chain's CDR3 is CASSSAGDNYEQYF. The CDR3 DNA follows: TGCGCCAGCAGCTCCGCCGGGGATAACTACGAGCAGTACTTC. V usage is TRBV5-1 and J usage is TRBJ2-7, with D possibly TRBD2 on 5 matching bases. Germline V gene sequence: CDR1 SGHRS, CDR2 YFSETQ. The CDR3 loop spans 14 amino acids. V was clipped by 3 bases and J by 3 bases, with 13 bases between them.

DNA of the CDR3: TGTGCCAGCAGTGAGCGGGAGACCCAGTACTTC. Its translation: CASSERETQYF. The chain carries TRBV2 and TRBJ2-5; D not resolved. V gave up 3 bases and J gave up 5 bases, with 4 bases separating them. Germline-derived CDR1 and CDR2 are SNHLY and FYNNEI. The CDR3 has 11 residues.

The chain uses TRBV7-8 and TRBJ1-6; 7 positions match TRBD1. The CDR3 runs to 16 residues. J was trimmed by 6 bases and V by 1 base; bases with no gene match: 6. Germline CDR1 and CDR2: SGHVS and FQNEAQ. DNA of the CDR3: TGTGCCAGCAGCTTAGAAGGCCACAGGGGTAATTCACCCCTCCACTTT. Its translation is CASSLEGHRGNSPLHF. Full variable domain (outside the CDR3, taken from reference TRBV7-8 and TRBJ1-6): GAGVSQSPRYKVAKRGQDVALRCDPISGHVSLFWYQQALGQGPEFLTYFQNEAQLDKSGLPSDRFFAERPEGSVSTLKIQRTQQEDSAVYLCASSLEGHRGNSPLHFGNGTRLTVT.

This clone appeared a single time. V is TRBV10-3 and J is TRBJ2-7; D is unresolved. Trimming removed 6 bases from V and 0 bases from J, with 15 bases in between. CDR1 and CDR2 from the germline V gene are ENHRY and SYGVKD. The CDR3 contains 15 residues. CDR3 residues: CAISVSSESSYEQYF. The CDR3 DNA reads TGTGCCATCAGCGTATCCTCGGAAAGCTCCTACGAGCAGTACTTC.

The chain has TRBV4-3 and TRBJ2-2; D uncertain. The CDR3 has 15 amino acids. CDR1 is LGHNA and CDR2 is YSLEER in the germline V gene. V lost 0 bases to trimming and J lost 1 base, with 6 bases between them. The CDR3: CASSQDALNTGELFF. CDR3 bases: TGCGCCAGCAGCCAAGACGCACTGAACACCGGGGAGCTGTTTTTT.

The gene calls are TRBV19 and TRBJ1-1; D might be TRBD1 (6 bases). V lost 3 bases, J lost 7 bases, and 12 bases lay in between. The CDR3 is 13 residues long. Germline CDR1 is LNHDA and CDR2 is SQIVND (reference sequence). For the CDR3, the DNA is TGTGCCAGTAGTATGGGGGGGGCTTATGAAGCTTTCTTT. As protein: CASSMGGAYEAFF.

This clone was recorded once. The chain joins TRBV3-1 (or the pseudogene TRBV3-2) to TRBJ2-2; D not certain. CDR1 is LGHDT, CDR2 YNNKEL, per germline (reference sequence). The V end lost 5 bases, the J end lost 4 bases, and 2 bases lay between the germline ends. The CDR3 has 11 amino acids. CDR3 in amino acids: CASSSTGELFF. The CDR3 nucleotides are TGTGCCAGCAGCTCCACCGGGGAGCTGTTTTTT.

The chain joins TRBV12-3 or TRBV12-4 to TRBJ1-6; no clear D. This CDR3 has 13 amino acids. Deletions cut 6 bases from V and 9 bases from J, with 12 bases between. CDR3 region: CASRSNTISPLHF. The CDR3 bases are TGTGCCAGCAGAAGCAATACCATTTCACCCCTCCACTTT.

The gene calls are TRBV9 and TRBJ1-6; no reliable D call. The length of the CDR3 is 15 residues. Germline V gene sequence: CDR1 SGDLS, CDR2 YYNGEE. V lost 4 bases to trimming and J lost 8 bases, with 16 bases between them. The CDR3 sequence is CASSSSGRWDSPLHF. CDR3 bases: TGTGCCAGCAGCTCCTCGGGCAGGTGGGATTCACCCCTCCACTTT.

V gene TRBV19 combines with J gene TRBJ1-2, with D perhaps matching TRBD1 (6 bases). CDR1 LNHDA and CDR2 SQIVND come from the germline V gene (reference sequence). The CDR3 runs 16 residues. V gave up 4 bases and J gave up 2 bases, with 17 bases separating them. As DNA, the CDR3 is TGTGCCAGTAGTAGCAAACAGGGAGGCGGAAACTATGGCTACACCTTC. It translates to CASSSKQGGGNYGYTF.